This T cell receptor (beta chain) was retrieved from a study of T cells in Graves' hyperthyroidism and ophthalmopathy. The source material, RNA transcripts, was used to amplify TCR beta CDR3 regions. RT-PCR in the first round (using the HTBI primer set) targeted the TCR CDR3. MiXCR, run by TCRdb on the multiplex PCR reads, gives a single entry per CDR3 protein. The sample has about 600,000 distinct CDR3 sequences, about a sixth seen once. Trimming took 3 bases from V and 8 from J, leaving 11 bases between them. From germline, CDR1 is SGHTA and CDR2 FQGNSA. The CDR3 runs 13 residues. This clonotype was counted at least ten times.

The sequence derives from a woman aged 40 to 50 with Graves' ophthalmopathy. The specimen sequenced was blood. The rearrangement links TRBV7-2 to TRBJ2-1; D is ambiguous. The CDR3 sequence: CASSFELPDEQFF. The CDR3, as DNA: TGTGCCAGCAGCTTTGAACTGCCGGATGAGCAGTTCTTC. The full variable domain, completed using reference TRBV7-2 and TRBJ2-1, is GAGVSQSPSNKVTEKGKDVELRCDPISGHTALYWYRQSLGQGLEFLIYFQGNSAPDKSGLPSDRFSAERTGGSVSTLTIQRTQQEDSAVYLCASSFELPDEQFFGPGTRLTVL.